The sequence of this T cell receptor (beta chain) was determined in a study of Tregs in tolerant kidney transplant recipients. Study-wide results and caveats: Findings come from small patient numbers and require larger validation. No direct test of biological reproducibility was done here. Tregs expanded with activated donor B cells seemed most donor-specific.

Assay used: immunoSEQ multiplex PCR; TCRdb lists only in-frame clones, some missing. The table has roughly 20,000 clones, around three fifths seen once. Note on this clone: Antigen specificity is unknown.

Germline V lookup: CDR1 GTSNPN, CDR2 SVGIG (reference sequence). Between the trimmed V and J ends, which lost 0 bases and 9 bases, there was a span of 9 bases. The length of the CDR3 is 12 residues. The clonotype originates from a human donor in good health. Material: Tregs from blood cultured with allogeneic cells. This chain joins TRBV30 and TRBJ2-1; D not certain. The CDR3, as DNA: TGTGCCTGGAGTGTATCCGGCGGTGAGCAGTTCTTC. Translation: CAWSVSGGEQFF.